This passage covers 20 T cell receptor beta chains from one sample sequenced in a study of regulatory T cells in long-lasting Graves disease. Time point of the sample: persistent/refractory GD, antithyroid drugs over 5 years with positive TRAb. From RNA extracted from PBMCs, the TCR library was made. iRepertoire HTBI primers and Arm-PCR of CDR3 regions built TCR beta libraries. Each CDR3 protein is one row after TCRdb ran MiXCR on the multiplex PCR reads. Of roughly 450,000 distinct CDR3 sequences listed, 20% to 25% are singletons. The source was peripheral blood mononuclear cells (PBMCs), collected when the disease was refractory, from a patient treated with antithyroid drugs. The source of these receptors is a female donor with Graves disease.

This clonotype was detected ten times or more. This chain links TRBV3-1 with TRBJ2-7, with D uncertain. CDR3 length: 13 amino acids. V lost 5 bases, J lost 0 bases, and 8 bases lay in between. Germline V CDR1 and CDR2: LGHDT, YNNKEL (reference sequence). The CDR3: CASSTIVSYEQYF. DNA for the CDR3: TGTGCCAGCAGCACGATCGTCTCCTACGAGCAGTACTTC.

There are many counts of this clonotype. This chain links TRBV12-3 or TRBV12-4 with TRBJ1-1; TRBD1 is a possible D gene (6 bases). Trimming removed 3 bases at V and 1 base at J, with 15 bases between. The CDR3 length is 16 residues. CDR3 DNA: TGTGCCAGCAGTTTTGGATCGGGGGCGGGGAACACTGAAGCTTTCTTT. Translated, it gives CASSFGSGAGNTEAFF.

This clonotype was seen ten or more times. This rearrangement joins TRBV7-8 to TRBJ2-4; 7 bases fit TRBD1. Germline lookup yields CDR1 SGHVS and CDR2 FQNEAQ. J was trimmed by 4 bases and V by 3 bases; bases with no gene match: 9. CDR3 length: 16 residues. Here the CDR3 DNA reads TGTGCCAGCAGCTTCGTTCAGAAGGGACAGAAAAACATTCAGTACTTC. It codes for CASSFVQKGQKNIQYF. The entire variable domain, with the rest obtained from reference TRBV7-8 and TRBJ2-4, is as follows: GAGVSQSPRYKVAKRGQDVALRCDPISGHVSLFWYQQALGQGPEFLTYFQNEAQLDKSGLPSDRFFAERPEGSVSTLKIQRTQQEDSAVYLCASSFVQKGQKNIQYFGAGTRLSVL.

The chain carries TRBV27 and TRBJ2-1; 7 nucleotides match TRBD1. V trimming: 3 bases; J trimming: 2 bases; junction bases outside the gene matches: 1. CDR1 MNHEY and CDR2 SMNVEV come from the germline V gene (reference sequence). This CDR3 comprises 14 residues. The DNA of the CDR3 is TGTGCCAGCAGTTTCCAGGGGGCCTACAATGAGCAGTTCTTC. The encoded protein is CASSFQGAYNEQFF.

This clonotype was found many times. The chain's CDR3 is CASRGTALYEQYF. The DNA for the CDR3 is TGTGCCAGCAGAGGGACAGCACTCTACGAGCAGTACTTC. The rearrangement links TRBV11-2 to TRBJ2-7; 7 bases are shared with TRBD1. The CDR3 totals 13 residues. The junction had 5 bases not matched to a gene; V was cut back by 6 bases and J by 3 bases. Germline V CDR1 and CDR2: SGHAT, FQNNGV.

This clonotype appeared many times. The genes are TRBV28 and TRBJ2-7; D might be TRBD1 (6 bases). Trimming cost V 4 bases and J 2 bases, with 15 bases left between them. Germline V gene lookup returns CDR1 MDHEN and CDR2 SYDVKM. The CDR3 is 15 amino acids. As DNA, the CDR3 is TGTGCCAGCAGTTCGAAATTGACAGGAGCCTACGAGCAGTACTTC. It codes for CASSSKLTGAYEQYF.

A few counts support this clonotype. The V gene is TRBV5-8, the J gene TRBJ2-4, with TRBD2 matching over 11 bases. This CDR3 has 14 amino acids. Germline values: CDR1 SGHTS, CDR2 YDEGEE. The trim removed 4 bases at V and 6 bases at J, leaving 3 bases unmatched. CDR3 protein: CASSVGLAGNIQYF. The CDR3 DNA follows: TGTGCCAGCAGCGTCGGACTAGCGGGAAACATTCAGTACTTC.

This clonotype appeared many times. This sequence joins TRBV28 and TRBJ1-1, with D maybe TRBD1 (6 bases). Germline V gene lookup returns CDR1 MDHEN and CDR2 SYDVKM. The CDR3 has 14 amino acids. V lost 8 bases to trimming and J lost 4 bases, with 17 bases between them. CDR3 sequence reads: CASRIAGVSTEAFF. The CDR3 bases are TGTGCCAGCCGAATTGCAGGGGTAAGCACTGAAGCTTTCTTT.

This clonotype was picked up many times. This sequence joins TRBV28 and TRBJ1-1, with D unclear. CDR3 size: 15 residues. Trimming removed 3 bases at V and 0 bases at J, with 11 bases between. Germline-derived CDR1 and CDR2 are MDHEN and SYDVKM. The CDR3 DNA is TGTGCCAGCAGTTTTCAAGCGCCCCTGAACACTGAAGCTTTCTTT. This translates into CASSFQAPLNTEAFF.

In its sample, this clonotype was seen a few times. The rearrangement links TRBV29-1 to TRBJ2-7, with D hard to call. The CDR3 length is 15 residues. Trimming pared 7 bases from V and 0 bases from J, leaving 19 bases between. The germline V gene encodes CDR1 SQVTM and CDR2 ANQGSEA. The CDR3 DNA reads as TGCAGCGCCTTAGTAGGACGGAAGAACTCCTACGAGCAGTACTTC. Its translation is CSALVGRKNSYEQYF.

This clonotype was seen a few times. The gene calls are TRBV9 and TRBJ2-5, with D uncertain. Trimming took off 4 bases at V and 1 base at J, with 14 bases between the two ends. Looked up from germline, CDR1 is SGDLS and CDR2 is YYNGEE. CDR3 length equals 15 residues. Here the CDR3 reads CASSTLGIPQETQYF. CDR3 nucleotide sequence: TGTGCCAGCAGCACCCTCGGCATACCCCAAGAGACCCAGTACTTC.

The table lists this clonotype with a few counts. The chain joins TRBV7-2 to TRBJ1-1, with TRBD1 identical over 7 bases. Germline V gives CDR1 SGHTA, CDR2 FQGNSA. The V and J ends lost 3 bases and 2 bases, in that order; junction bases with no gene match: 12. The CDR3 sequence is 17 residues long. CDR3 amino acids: CASSFRGGGTANTEAFF. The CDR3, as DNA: TGTGCCAGCAGCTTCAGGGGGGGTGGGACAGCAAACACTGAAGCTTTCTTT. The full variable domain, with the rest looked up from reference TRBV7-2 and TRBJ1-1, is GAGVSQSPSNKVTEKGKDVELRCDPISGHTALYWYRQSLGQGLEFLIYFQGNSAPDKSGLPSDRFSAERTGGSVSTLTIQRTQQEDSAVYLCASSFRGGGTANTEAFFGQGTRLTVV.

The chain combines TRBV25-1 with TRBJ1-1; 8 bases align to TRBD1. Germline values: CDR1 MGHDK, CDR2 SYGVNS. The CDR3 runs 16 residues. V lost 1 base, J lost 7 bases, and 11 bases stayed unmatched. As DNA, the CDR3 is TGTGCCAGCAGTGAATTCACAGGGGGTCTGGGCCATGAAGCTTTCTTT. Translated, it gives CASSEFTGGLGHEAFF.

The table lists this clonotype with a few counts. For the CDR3, the DNA is TGTGCCAGCAGCGAGAGAGGGGGGATTTTTTACGAGCAGTACTTC. As protein: CASSERGGIFYEQYF. This sequence joins TRBV11-1 and TRBJ2-7; D is possibly TRBD1 or TRBD2 (6 bases each). The CDR3 loop spans 15 amino acids. Trimming pared 5 bases from V and 4 bases from J, leaving 18 bases between. Germline V gene lookup returns CDR1 SGHAT and CDR2 FQDESV (reference sequence).

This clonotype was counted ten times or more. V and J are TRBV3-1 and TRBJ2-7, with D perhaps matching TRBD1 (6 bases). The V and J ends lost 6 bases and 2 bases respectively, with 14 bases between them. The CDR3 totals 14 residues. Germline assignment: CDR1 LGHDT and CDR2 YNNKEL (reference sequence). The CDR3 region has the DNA TGTGCCAGCAGTTTAAGGCAGGGGACCTACGAGCAGTACTTC. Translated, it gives CASSLRQGTYEQYF.

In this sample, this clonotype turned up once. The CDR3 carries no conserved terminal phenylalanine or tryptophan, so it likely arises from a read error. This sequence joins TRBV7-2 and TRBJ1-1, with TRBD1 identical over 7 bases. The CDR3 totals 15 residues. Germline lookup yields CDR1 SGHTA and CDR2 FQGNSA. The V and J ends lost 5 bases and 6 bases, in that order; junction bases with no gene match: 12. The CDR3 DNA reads TGTGCCAGCAGCCTAGACGACAGGGTCAGGCCTGAAGCTTTCTCT. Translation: CASSLDDRVRPEAFS.

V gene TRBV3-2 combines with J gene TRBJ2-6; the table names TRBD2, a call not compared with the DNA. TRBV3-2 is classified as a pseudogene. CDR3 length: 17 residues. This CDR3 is CASSQLAGISGANVLTF. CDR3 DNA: TGTGCCAGCAGCCAACTAGCGGGGATCTCTGGGGCCAACGTCCTGACTTTC.

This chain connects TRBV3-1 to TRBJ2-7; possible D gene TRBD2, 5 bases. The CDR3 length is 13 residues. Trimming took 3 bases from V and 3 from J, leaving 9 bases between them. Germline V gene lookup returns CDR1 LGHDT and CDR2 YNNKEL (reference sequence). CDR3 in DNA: TGTGCCAGCAGCCAGAGAGGGAGCTACGAGCAGTACTTC. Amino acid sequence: CASSQRGSYEQYF.

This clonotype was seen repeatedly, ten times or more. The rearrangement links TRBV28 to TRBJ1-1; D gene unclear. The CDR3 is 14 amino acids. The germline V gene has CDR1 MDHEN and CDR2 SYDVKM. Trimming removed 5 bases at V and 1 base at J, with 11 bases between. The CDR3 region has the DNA TGTGCCAGCAGTATAAGTGGTTCGAACACTGAAGCTTTCTTT. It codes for CASSISGSNTEAFF.

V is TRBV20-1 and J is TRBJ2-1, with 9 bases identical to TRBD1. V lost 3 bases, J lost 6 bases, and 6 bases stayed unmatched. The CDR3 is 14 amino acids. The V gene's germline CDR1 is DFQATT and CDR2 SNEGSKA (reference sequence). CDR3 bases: TGCAGTGCTAGGGGACAGGGTTCGGTCAATGAGCAGTTCTTC. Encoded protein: CSARGQGSVNEQFF.